Detailed here is one T cell receptor beta chain. This sample was taken from a study of blood T cell repertoires in COVID-19. About the study: Samples of COVID-19 (acute and convalescent) were obtained from the United States, Italy and Spain.

Libraries were prepared by immunoSEQ multiplex PCR; TCRdb keeps only in-frame clonotypes and omits some of them. Of more than 250,000 clones listed, roughly 89% are singletons. Germline CDR1 LGHNA, CDR2 YSLEER. The CDR3 is 15 amino acids. J lost 0 bases, V lost 4 bases, and 4 bases had no gene match. The study recruited people aged about 18 to 90 years across roughly 23 US areas. Participant-given clinical history determined each cohort assignment. This chain joins TRBV4-3 and TRBJ2-3; 7 nucleotides agree with TRBD2. The TCR comes from a woman aged 40 to 50 who had recovered from COVID-19. Sequencing was performed on PBMCs or T cells enriched from blood (not recorded which). The CDR3 sequence: CASSRAGSSTDTQYF. The CDR3 DNA is TGCGCCAGCAGCCGAGCGGGATCTAGCACAGATACGCAGTATTTT.